Listed below are T cell receptor beta chains from one sample, sequenced in a study of control samples from healthy donors and cancer patients. Data came from immunoSEQ multiplex PCR; TCRdb stores just in-frame clones and leaves some out. The data show some 82,000 clones, around 87% seen once. Sequencing was performed on blood. These TCRs come from a man aged 50-60 years in good health. Both conserved end residues are part of each CDR3. D genes are given only for firm matches. Some rows have no size entry. The others give once, few or many, or a class for an expanded clone.

J | D | V | size | DNA | CDR3
TRBJ2-7 | TRBD2 | TRBV10-1 | NA | TGCGCCAGCACCTCTTCCACTACTAGCGGGAGTGTATACGAGCAGTACTTC | CASTSSTTSGSVYEQYF
TRBJ2-1 | TRBD1 | TRBV19 | NA | TGTGCCAGTACCCCCTGGGGACAGGGTCTTTTCAATGAGCAGTTCTTC | CASTPWGQGLFNEQFF
TRBJ2-2 | TRBD1 | TRBV7-3 | NA | TGTGCCAGCAGCGTGAACAGGGGCACCGGGGAGCTGTTTTTT | CASSVNRGTGELFF
TRBJ1-2 | NA | TRBV19 | NA | TGTGCCAGTACCCATCAGGGCGGGATTTATGAAGGCTACACCTTC | CASTHQGGIYEGYTF
TRBJ2-3 | NA | TRBV6-5 | NA | TGTGCCAGTGTATCTAGCACAGATACGCAGTATTTT | CASVSSTDTQYF
TRBJ1-4 | TRBD1 | TRBV9 | NA | TGTGCCAGCAGCCTCGGACAGGGCAATGAAAAACTGTTTTTT | CASSLGQGNEKLFF
TRBJ1-5 | NA | TRBV2 | NA | TGTGCCAGCAGTGAACTCCCGGGAGGCAATCAGCCCCAGCATTTT | CASSELPGGNQPQHF
TRBJ1-5 | TRBD1 | TRBV27 | NA | TGTGCCAGCAGCCCCGGGACAGGGGGTCAGCCCCAGCATTTT | CASSPGTGGQPQHF
TRBJ2-3 | NA | TRBV19 | once | TGTGCCAGTAGTATATCGTGGACAGATACGCAGTATTTT | CASSISWTDTQYF
TRBJ2-4 | NA | TRBV28 | once | TGTGCCAGCAGTTTAAGTGGAGGGGACATTCAGTACTTC | CASSLSGGDIQYF
TRBJ2-5 | NA | TRBV24-1 | NA | TGTGCCACCAGTGATTTGCATTCCAGCCAAGAGACCCAGTACTTC | CATSDLHSSQETQYF
TRBJ1-2 | NA | TRBV7-2 | NA | TGTGCCAGCAGCTTAGATATCGCAGGGCGCGAGGGCTACACCTTC | CASSLDIAGREGYTF
TRBJ1-2 | TRBD1 | TRBV2 | NA | TGTGCCAGCAGTGAAGTACGCACAGGGGGCGGGGGCTACACCTTC | CASSEVRTGGGGYTF
TRBJ1-4 | NA | TRBV2 | NA | TGTGCCAGCAGCCTAGAATATAATGAAAAACTGTTTTTT | CASSLEYNEKLFF
TRBJ1-2 | NA | TRBV29-1 | NA | TGCAGCGTAGGCCGCAGAGAGGAGGCTAACTATGGCTACACCTTC | CSVGRREEANYGYTF
TRBJ2-5 | NA | TRBV6-6 | few | TGTGCCAGCAGTTTCAATCAGGGGTTCTCCCAAGAGACCCAGTACTTC | CASSFNQGFSQETQYF
TRBJ1-5 | TRBD1 | TRBV11-2 | medium-sized | TGTGCCAGCAGCCGTGGAGGGACAGGGAGCAATCAGCCCCAGCATTTT | CASSRGGTGSNQPQHF
TRBJ1-2 | NA | TRBV12-3/TRBV12-4 | few | TGTGCCAGCAGTTTAGGTTTCAACTATGGCTACACCTTC | CASSLGFNYGYTF
TRBJ2-4 | NA | TRBV3-1/TRBV3-2 | NA | TGTGCCAGCAGCTCCCGAGCTAGTTTAAACATTCAGTACTTC | CASSSRASLNIQYF
TRBJ1-3 | TRBD1 | TRBV28 | NA | TGTGCCAGCAGCTCGCCCGGGACAGGGGATGGAAACACCATATATTTT | CASSSPGTGDGNTIYF
TRBJ1-2 | NA | TRBV4-3 | NA | TGCGCCAGCAGCCCCTCCCCCCAGTCGTACGGCTACACCTTC | CASSPSPQSYGYTF
TRBJ1-4 | NA | TRBV5-1 | NA | TGCGCCAGCAGCTTGGCAGGGCTAGGGGAAAAGCTGTTTTTT | CASSLAGLGEKLFF
TRBJ1-2 | NA | TRBV27 | NA | TGTGCCAGCAGCGAACGGCAGCACTATGGCTACACCTTC | CASSERQHYGYTF
TRBJ2-2 | NA | TRBV6-5 | once | TGTGCCAGCAGTTACAGGGTCGACACCGGGGAGCTGTTTTTT | CASSYRVDTGELFF
TRBJ1-1 | NA | TRBV29-1 | NA | TGCAGCGTTGATGTAGCCGGAGGGACTGAAGCTTTCTTT | CSVDVAGGTEAFF
TRBJ1-5 | NA | TRBV27 | once | TGTGCCAGCAGTCAAGGGGGAACAAATCAGCCCCAGCATTTT | CASSQGGTNQPQHF
TRBJ2-3 | TRBD2 | TRBV5-6 | NA | TGTGCCAGCAGCTTGGGGCTCACTAGCGGGGATACGCAGTATTTT | CASSLGLTSGDTQYF
TRBJ2-5 | NA | TRBV2 | NA | TGTGCCAGCAGTGAAGTCAACGGATACCAAGAGACCCAGTACTTC | CASSEVNGYQETQYF
TRBJ1-1 | TRBD1 | TRBV6-2/TRBV6-3 | NA | TGTGCCAGCAGTTACTCTTTAAGGACAGGGGGCCCCACTGAAGCTTTCTTT | CASSYSLRTGGPTEAFF